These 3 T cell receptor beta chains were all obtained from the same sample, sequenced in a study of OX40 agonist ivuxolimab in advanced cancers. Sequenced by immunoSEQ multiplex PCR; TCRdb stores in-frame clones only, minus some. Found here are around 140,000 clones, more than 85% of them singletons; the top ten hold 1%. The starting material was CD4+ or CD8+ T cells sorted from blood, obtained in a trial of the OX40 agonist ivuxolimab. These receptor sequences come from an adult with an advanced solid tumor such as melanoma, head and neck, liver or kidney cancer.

DNA of the CDR3: TGTGCCAGCTCACCCCCGGGGGGAGATCAGCCCCAGCATTTT. Translating gives CASSPPGGDQPQHF. V is TRBV18 and J is TRBJ1-5, with D possibly matching TRBD1 (5 bases). Germline V CDR1 and CDR2: KGHSH, LQKENI. The CDR3 covers 14 residues. V was shortened by 3 bases and J by 5 bases, with 11 bases between the two germline ends.

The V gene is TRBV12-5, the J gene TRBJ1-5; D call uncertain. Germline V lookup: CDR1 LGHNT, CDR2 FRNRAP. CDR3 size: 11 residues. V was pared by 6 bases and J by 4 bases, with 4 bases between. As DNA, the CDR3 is TGTGCTAGTGGCCAAAATCAGCCCCAGCATTTT. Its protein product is CASGQNQPQHF.

CDR3 coding DNA: TGTGCCAGCAGCTTGAGGGGGCCCGACTATGGCTACACCTTC. This gives the protein CASSLRGPDYGYTF. The chain joins TRBV5-4 to TRBJ1-2; 7 bases fit TRBD1. CDR1 SGHNT and CDR2 YYREEE come from the germline V gene (reference sequence). The ends lost 1 base at V and 3 bases at J; junction bases unmatched: 3. The CDR3 loop spans 14 amino acids. The full variable domain, in which reference TRBV5-4 and TRBJ1-2 provide the parts outside the CDR3, is ETGVTQSPTHLIKTRGQQVTLRCSSQSGHNTVSWYQQALGQGPQFIFQYYREEENGRGNFPPRFSGLQFPNYSSELNVNALELDDSALYLCASSLRGPDYGYTFGSGTRLTVV.